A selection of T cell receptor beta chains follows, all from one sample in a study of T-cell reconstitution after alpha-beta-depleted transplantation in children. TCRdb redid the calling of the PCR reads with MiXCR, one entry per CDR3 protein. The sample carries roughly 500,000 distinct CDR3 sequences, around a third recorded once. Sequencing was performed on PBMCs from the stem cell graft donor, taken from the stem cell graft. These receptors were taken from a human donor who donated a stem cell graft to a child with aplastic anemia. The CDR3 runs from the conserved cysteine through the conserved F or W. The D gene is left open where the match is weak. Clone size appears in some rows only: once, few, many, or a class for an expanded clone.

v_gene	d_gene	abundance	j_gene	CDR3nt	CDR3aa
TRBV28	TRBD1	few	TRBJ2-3	TGTGCCAGCCCGCCCGGGACAGGGGTAGTTGGCACAGATACGCAGTATTTT	CASPPGTGVVGTDTQYF
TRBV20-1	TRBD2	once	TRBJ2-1	TGCAGTGCCAAGACTAGCGGGACATCCTACAATGAGCAGTTCTTC	CSAKTSGTSYNEQFF
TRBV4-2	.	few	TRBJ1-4	TGTGCCAGCAGCCAAGATGTGGACTTCAGGAGTGAAAAACTGTTTTTT	CASSQDVDFRSEKLFF
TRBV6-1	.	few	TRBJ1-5	TGTGCCAGCAAAAAAGGGACTACTGGAGGCAATCAGCCCCAGCATTTT	CASKKGTTGGNQPQHF
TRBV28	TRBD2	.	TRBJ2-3	TGTGCCAGCAGTCCCGGACTAGGAGATACGCAGTATTTT	CASSPGLGDTQYF
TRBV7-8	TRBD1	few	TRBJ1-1	TGTGCCAGCAGCTTAGGGACAGGGATTACTGAAGCTTTCTTT	CASSLGTGITEAFF
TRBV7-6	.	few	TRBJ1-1	TGTGCCAGCAGCTTAGGTTCTAACCAGGGGCCGACCCAGAACACTGAAGCTTTCTTT	CASSLGSNQGPTQNTEAFF
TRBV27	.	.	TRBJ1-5	TGTGCCAGCAGTTTAGCAGGGGCTTCAGGACAGCCCCAGCATTTT	CASSLAGASGQPQHF
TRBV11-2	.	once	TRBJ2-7	TGTGCCAGCAGTCAGATTACCCACTACGAGCAGTACTTC	CASSQITHYEQYF
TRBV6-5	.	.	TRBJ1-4	TGTGCCAGCAGTTACCTCGGGGCTGTGGATGAAAAACTGTTTTTT	CASSYLGAVDEKLFF
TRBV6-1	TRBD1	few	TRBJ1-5	TGTGCCAGCAGTGCTTGGGACAGGGGTTATAGCAATCAGCCCCAGCATTTT	CASSAWDRGYSNQPQHF
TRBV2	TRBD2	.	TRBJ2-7	TGTGCCAGCAGTGGGAACGGGAGGAGCTACGAGCAGTACTTC	CASSGNGRSYEQYF
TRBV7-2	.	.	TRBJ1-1	TGTGCCAGCAGCTGGCCTAGGGGCGGACCGAGGAACACTGAAGCTTTCTTT	CASSWPRGGPRNTEAFF
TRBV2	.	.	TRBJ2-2	TGTGCCACCCTGAGTCCCACCGCCGGGGAGCTGTTTTTT	CATLSPTAGELFF
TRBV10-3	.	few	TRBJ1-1	TGTGCCATCAGTCCTTCCAGCTCCCTGGGGGGAACTGAAGCTTTCTTT	CAISPSSSLGGTEAFF
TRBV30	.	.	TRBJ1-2	TGTGCCTGGATAGATGGACGGACTTATGGCTACACCTTC	CAWIDGRTYGYTF
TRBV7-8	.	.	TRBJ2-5	TGTGCCAGCAGTTGGGACGGCCAAGAGACCCAGTACTTC	CASSWDGQETQYF